Below, one T cell receptor beta chain is given with its context. Its target antigen remains unknown. Base qualities were left out, and no much larger clone turns up one base away. After 10 days of culture, CD4+ T cells were isolated with the EasySep CD4+ T cell isolation kit. Each participant received two doses of an mRNA SARS-CoV-2 vaccine, either BNT162b2 or mRNA-1273. The absence of prior SARS-CoV-2 infection in healthy vaccine recipients was confirmed by negative nucleocapsid antibodies before and after vaccination. On days 3 and 7, half of the culture medium was replaced with fresh IL-2-containing medium. Each peptide stimulation condition was cultured in triplicate wells unless otherwise noted. Using Ficoll-Paque Plus gradient centrifugation, PBMC were separated from whole blood and then either used fresh or cryopreserved at -140C. The QIAamp micro DNA kit was used to extract genomic DNA from the cultured CD4+ T cells.

The data stem from a study of vaccination effects on CD4 cells after COVID-19 (dated by TCRdb to between 2021 and 2022). For the study in its entirety: In the ViraFEST assay, PBMC were stimulated with viral peptide pools, and antigen-specific CD4+ T cell clonotypes were then identified by expansion using TCR sequencing. Cultures from other donors in the study were sequenced using the Oncomine TCR Beta short-read assay on an Illumina iSeq 100. In both COVID-19 convalescent patients and infection-naive vaccine recipients, the study compared SARS-CoV-2 spike-specific CD4+ TCR repertoires from before mRNA vaccination with those from after it. Post-vaccine samples across the study were collected a median of 72 days after the second dose, with a range of 14 to 241. About 2 million PBMC per well were cultured in IMDM with around 5% human AB serum, about 9.4 IU/ml IL-2 and gentamicin, plus 10 ug/ml peptides. The full study included around nine COVID-19 convalescent patients and several SARS-CoV-2-naive healthy vaccine recipients.

The paper as a whole reports these results and caveats: Among healthy vaccine recipients, nearly all vaccine-induced clones were SARS-CoV-2 mono-reactive, and only 1 of 255 was cross-reactive with common cold coronaviruses. Clones induced by infection and clones induced by vaccination both contracted markedly at late timepoints after vaccination, which fits with T cell responses waning over time. Limitations of the study were the small number of convalescent patients and the absence of early post-infection timepoints.

Measured from the cysteine to the phenylalanine, the CDR3 is 16 residues long. CDR3 DNA only is kept here, 48 bases in frame from base 1. Reading the germline V gene (reference sequence) gives CDR1 PRHDT and CDR2 FYEKMQ. Trimming removed 0 bases from V and 0 bases from J, leaving 9 bases between the germline ends. The method behind the library was the immunoSEQ multiplex PCR assay. TCR beta CDR3 sequencing was performed on DNA from the cultured, isolated CD4+ T cells. In the authors' own workflow: Non-productive TCR sequences were removed and reads were trimmed to the CDR3 region, keeping CDR3s of at least 7 amino acids. The MANAFEST web app was used to pick out antigen-specific clonotypes by comparing their expansion in peptide wells with that in reference cultures. To be called positive, a clone needed expansion at FDR<0.05 compared with the reference and with all other wells, an odds ratio greater than 5, and a frequency greater than 0.1% in two replicate wells. Cross-reactive clonotypes were defined as significantly expanded in SARS-CoV-2 spike wells and in at least one common cold coronavirus spike condition. CDR3 similarity was assessed by Levenshtein distance with the stringdist R package, and unrooted trees were built with ape in R 3.6.1. The table comes from immuneACCESS by way of TCRdb, which keeps in-frame sequences with V and J called. Part of the clones is missing from these tables; in studies checked, under half for an unresolved V gene and the rest for unknown reasons. V, J and clone size reflect that table, while D and trimming were determined from the DNA. The sample has more than 8,500 clones on record, about 75% of them singletons. The top ten clonotypes cover 9.5% to 14% of the sample.

Here the chain combines TRBV13 and TRBJ1-3, with the D gene too uncertain to name. This clonotype originated in a human donor who received a COVID-19 vaccine. Sample: CD4+ T cells from PBMCs cultured without peptide, taken after COVID-19 vaccination. The nucleotide sequence reads as follows: TGTGCCAGCAGCTTAGGCCTGATGCTCTCTGGAAACACCATATATTTT. Protein translation: CASSLGLMLSGNTIYF.